The 4 T cell receptor beta chains in this list originate from one sample, sequenced in a study of control samples from healthy donors and cancer patients. TCRdb's copy holds only in-frame clones and misses some; the assay was immunoSEQ multiplex PCR. Altogether about 44,000 clones are present, 70% being singletons, with the ten largest covering roughly 17%. Sequencing used formalin-fixed, paraffin-embedded tissue. The receptors originated from a male donor with melanoma.

This clone was picked up a small number of times. The chain uses TRBV9 and TRBJ1-2, with TRBD1 matching 7 bases. This CDR3 spans 15 amino acids. From germline, CDR1 is SGDLS and CDR2 YYNGEE. V dropped 0 bases and J dropped 2; count of bases not matched to a gene: 4. CDR3 sequence (DNA): TGTGCCAGCAGCGTAGCGGGGACAGACAACTATGGCTACACCTTC. It codes for CASSVAGTDNYGYTF.

This chain joins TRBV2 and TRBJ1-4; D may be TRBD1 (5 bases). There are 13 residues in the CDR3. Trimming took off 5 bases at V and 6 bases at J, with 10 bases between the two ends. CDR1 SNHLY and CDR2 FYNNEI come from the germline V gene. CDR3 amino acids: CASSTGVDEKLFF. The CDR3, as DNA: TGTGCCAGCAGTACGGGGGTAGATGAAAAACTGTTTTTT.

CDR3 DNA: TGTGCCAGCAGCTTACATAGTCTCTACAATGAGCAGTTCTTC. Translating it yields CASSLHSLYNEQFF. The chain carries TRBV7-3 and TRBJ2-1; D is undetermined. The V end was cut by 2 bases, the J end by 3 bases, with 8 bases between. This CDR3 contains 14 residues. Germline V lookup: CDR1 SGHTA, CDR2 FQGTGA.

V is TRBV4-2 and J is TRBJ2-7, with TRBD2 as a possible D gene (6 bases). V lost 0 bases, J lost 0 bases, and 21 bases lay in between. The CDR3 spans 19 residues. CDR1 LGHNA and CDR2 YNFKEQ come from the germline V gene. The CDR3 DNA reads TGTGCCAGCAGCCAAGAAGGGGTACGGGGTAGCGGATACTCCTACGAGCAGTACTTC. Amino acid sequence: CASSQEGVRGSGYSYEQYF.